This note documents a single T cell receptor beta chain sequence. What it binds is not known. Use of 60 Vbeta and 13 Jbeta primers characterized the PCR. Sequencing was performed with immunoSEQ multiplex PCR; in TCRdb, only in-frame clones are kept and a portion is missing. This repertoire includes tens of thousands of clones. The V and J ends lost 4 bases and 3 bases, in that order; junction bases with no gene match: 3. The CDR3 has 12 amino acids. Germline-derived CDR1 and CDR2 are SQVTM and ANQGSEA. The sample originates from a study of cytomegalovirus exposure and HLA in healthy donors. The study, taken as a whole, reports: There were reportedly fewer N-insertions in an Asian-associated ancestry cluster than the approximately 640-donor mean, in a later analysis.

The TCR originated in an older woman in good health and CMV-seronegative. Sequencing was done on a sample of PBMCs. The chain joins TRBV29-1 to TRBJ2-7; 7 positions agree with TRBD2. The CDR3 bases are TGCAGCGTTGGGGAGGGTGACTACGAGCAGTACTTC. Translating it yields CSVGEGDYEQYF.